The subject of this entry is one T cell receptor beta chain. The sample comes from a study of glioma-infiltrating T cells after dendritic cell vaccination. The assay was immunoSEQ multiplex PCR, and TCRdb's table has in-frame clones only and misses some. The profile shows about 63,000 clones, more than 75% of them singletons. The length of the CDR3 is 13 residues. V dropped 4 bases and J dropped 1 base, with 7 bases sitting between them. Germline V gene sequence: CDR1 LNHDA, CDR2 SQIVND (reference sequence). Time point indicated: after dendritic cell vaccination, including at tumor progression/relapse.

The chain joins TRBV19 to TRBJ1-1, with D possibly matching TRBD1 (5 bases). This TCR derives from a human donor with glioblastoma. The input for sequencing was blood, taken after dendritic cell vaccination. CDR3 in amino acids: CASSNTGNTEAFF. Written as DNA, the CDR3 is TGTGCCAGTAGTAATACAGGGAACACTGAAGCTTTCTTT. The complete variable domain, with remaining parts taken from reference TRBV19 and TRBJ1-1, reads DGGITQSPKYLFRKEGQNVTLSCEQNLNHDAMYWYRQDPGQGLRLIYYSQIVNDFQKGDIAEGYSVSREKKESFPLTVTSAQKNPTAFYLCASSNTGNTEAFFGQGTRLTVV.